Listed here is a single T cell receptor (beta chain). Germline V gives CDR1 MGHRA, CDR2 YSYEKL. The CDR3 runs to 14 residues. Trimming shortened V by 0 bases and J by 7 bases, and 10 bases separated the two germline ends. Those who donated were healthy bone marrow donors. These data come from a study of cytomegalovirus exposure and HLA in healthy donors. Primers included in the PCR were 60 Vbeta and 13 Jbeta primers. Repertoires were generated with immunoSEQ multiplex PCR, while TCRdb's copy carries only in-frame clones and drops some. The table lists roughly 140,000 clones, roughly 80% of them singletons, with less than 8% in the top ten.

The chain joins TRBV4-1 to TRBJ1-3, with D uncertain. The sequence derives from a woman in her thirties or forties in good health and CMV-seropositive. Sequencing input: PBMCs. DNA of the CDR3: TGCGCCAGCAGCCAAGAGGTTCGGGGTAACACCATATATTTT. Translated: CASSQEVRGNTIYF.